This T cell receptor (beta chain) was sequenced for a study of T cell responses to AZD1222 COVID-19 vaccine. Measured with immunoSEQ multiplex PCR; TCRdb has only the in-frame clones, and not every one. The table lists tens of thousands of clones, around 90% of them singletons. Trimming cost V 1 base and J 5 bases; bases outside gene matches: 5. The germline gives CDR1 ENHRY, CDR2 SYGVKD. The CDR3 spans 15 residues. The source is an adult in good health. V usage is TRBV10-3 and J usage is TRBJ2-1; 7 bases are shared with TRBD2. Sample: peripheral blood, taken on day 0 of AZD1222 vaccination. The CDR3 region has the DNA TGTGCCATCAGTGAGTTGTCGGGGGGAAACAATGAGCAGTTCTTC. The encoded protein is CAISELSGGNNEQFF.